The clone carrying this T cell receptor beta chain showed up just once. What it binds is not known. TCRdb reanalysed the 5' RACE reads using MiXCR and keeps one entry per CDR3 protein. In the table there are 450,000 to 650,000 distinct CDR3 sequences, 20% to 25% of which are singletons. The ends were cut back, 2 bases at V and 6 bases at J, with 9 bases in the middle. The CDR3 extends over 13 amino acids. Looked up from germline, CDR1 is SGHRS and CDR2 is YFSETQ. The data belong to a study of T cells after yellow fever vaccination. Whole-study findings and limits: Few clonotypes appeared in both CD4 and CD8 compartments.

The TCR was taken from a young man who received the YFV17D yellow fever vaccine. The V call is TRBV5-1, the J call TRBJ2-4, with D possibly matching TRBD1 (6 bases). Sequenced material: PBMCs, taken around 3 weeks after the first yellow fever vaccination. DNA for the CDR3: TGCGCCAGCAGCTTCTCGACAGGAAACATTCAGTACTTC. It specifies CASSFSTGNIQYF.